These 23 T cell receptor beta chains share one sample of origin, sequenced in a study of CD8+CD57+ T cells in acquired aplastic anemia (dated by TCRdb to 2017 to 2018). The sequencer was an Illumina HiSeq 2000. TCR beta VDJ combination and CDR3 sequence profiling used genomic DNA as the template. The public sequencing data were trimmed at Q25 with fastp and processed into clonotypes with MiXCR by TCRdb, which kept only in-frame beta chains. Rows matching on CDR3 protein sequence are summarized as one entry with the most common DNA and genes. This sample gives tens of thousands of distinct CDR3 sequences in total; 63% of them show up just once. The top ten hold roughly 60% of the sample. Patients chosen for sequencing had shown expansion of CD8+CD57+ cells by flow cytometry. What was sequenced was sorted CD4+, CD8+, or CD8+CD57+ T cells (not recorded which) from PBMCs. The origin of the receptors is a human donor with aplastic anemia.

This clonotype has ten or more counts. The chain has TRBV29-1 and TRBJ1-1; maybe TRBD1 (5 bases). Germline CDR1 reads SQVTM; CDR2 reads ANQGSEA. The CDR3 length is 14 residues. The V end was cut by 0 bases, the J end by 5 bases, with 13 bases between. The CDR3 DNA is TGCAGCGTTGAAGATTTTCCCAGGGCGACTGAAGCTTTCTTT. Protein product: CSVEDFPRATEAFF.

The chain uses TRBV12-3 or TRBV12-4 and TRBJ1-6; D unresolved. This CDR3 has 13 residues. V was pared by 2 bases and J by 7 bases, with 6 bases between. For the CDR3, the DNA is TGTGCCAGCAGTTTATCCGGGAATTCACCCCTCCACTTT. It specifies CASSLSGNSPLHF.

V and J are TRBV29-1 and TRBJ2-7, with D possibly being TRBD2 (5 bases). The germline gives CDR1 SQVTM, CDR2 ANQGSEA. The V end lost 4 bases, the J end lost 6 bases, and 16 bases lay between the germline ends. This CDR3 comprises 13 residues. The CDR3 DNA follows: TGCAGCGTTGGAGGCGTAGATCGGGGCGAGCAGTACTTC. This encodes CSVGGVDRGEQYF.

V and J are TRBV15 and TRBJ2-3; 8 nucleotides match TRBD2. The germline V gene has CDR1 LNHNV and CDR2 YYDKDF (reference sequence). The CDR3 is 13 residues long. Unmatched junction bases numbered 2, after V lost 8 bases and J lost 1 base. This CDR3 reads CATSRGGTDTQYF. DNA for the CDR3: TGTGCCACCTCGCGGGGGGGCACAGATACGCAGTATTTT.

The chain has TRBV19 and TRBJ1-5, with no clear D. The CDR3 extends over 15 amino acids. Germline-derived CDR1 and CDR2 are LNHDA and SQIVND (reference sequence). V lost 3 bases and J lost 1, with 10 bases in between. CDR3 sequence (DNA): TGTGCCAGTAGTATGGCTGGGAGGAGCAATCAGCCCCAGCATTTT. Translating gives CASSMAGRSNQPQHF.

Notes on this clonotype: The CDR3 end shows no conserved phenylalanine or tryptophan, and so a read error is likely. The rearrangement uses TRBV25-1 and TRBJ2-5, with 7 bases lining up with TRBD1. This CDR3 comprises 17 residues. Germline CDR1 MGHDK, CDR2 SYGVNS. Losses at the gene ends were 5 bases for V and 2 bases for J; bases not matched to a gene: 14. The CDR3 nucleotides read TGTGCCAGCAGTTCCCTCGAGTCAGGGGGATATCAAGAGACCCAGTACGTC. It translates to CASSSLESGGYQETQYV.

V and J are TRBV10-1 and TRBJ2-1; 15 bases align to TRBD2. The CDR3 runs 18 residues. Trimming removed 2 bases from V and 5 bases from J; junction bases left unmatched: 7. Per germline, CDR1 WNHNN and CDR2 SYGVQD (reference sequence). CDR3 protein: CASSEGTSGGNRNNEQFF. The DNA of the CDR3 is TGCGCCAGCAGTGAGGGGACTAGCGGGGGGAATAGGAACAATGAGCAGTTCTTC.

This clonotype was observed a few times. The gene calls are TRBV15 and TRBJ2-5; 7 bases are a match to TRBD1. With V trimmed by 3 bases and J by 1 base, 5 bases remained unmatched. Germline V CDR1 and CDR2: LNHNV, YYDKDF (reference sequence). CDR3 size: 15 residues. This chain's CDR3 is CATSSYRGGQETQYF. As DNA, the CDR3 is TGTGCCACCAGCAGTTACAGGGGCGGCCAAGAGACCCAGTACTTC. The full variable domain, in which reference TRBV15 and TRBJ2-5 provide the parts outside the CDR3, is DAMVIQNPRYQVTQFGKPVTLSCSQTLNHNVMYWYQQKSSQAPKLLFHYYDKDFNNEADTPDNFQSRRPNTSFCFLDIRSPGLGDTAMYLCATSSYRGGQETQYFGPGTRLLVL.

Concerning this clonotype: A much more abundant neighbour one base away suggests this may be a read error. The V gene is TRBV6-2 or TRBV6-3, the J gene TRBJ1-4, with D uncertain. V shed 2 bases and J shed 7 bases, with 5 bases lying between them. CDR1 is MNHEY, CDR2 SVGEGT, per germline. This CDR3 has 12 residues. The CDR3 sequence is CASSYGPEKLFF. CDR3 DNA: TGTGCCAGCAGTTACGGCCCTGAAAAACTGTTTTTT.

In this sample, this clonotype turned up a few times. The V call is TRBV15, the J call TRBJ2-3, with a tentative D call TRBD1 (6 bases). Trimming stripped 0 bases from V and 2 bases from J, with 12 bases between. The germline CDR1 and CDR2 sequences are LNHNV and YYDKDF (reference sequence). The CDR3 runs 16 residues. The CDR3 is CATSRDWGRVTDTQYF. DNA of the CDR3: TGTGCCACCAGCAGAGATTGGGGGCGGGTCACAGATACGCAGTATTTT.

This clonotype has ten or more counts. V is TRBV7-6 and J is TRBJ2-3; D is possibly TRBD1 (6 bases). Germline assignment: CDR1 SGHVS and CDR2 FNYEAQ. CDR3 size: 15 residues. V was trimmed by 5 bases and J by 0 bases, leaving 12 bases between them. The CDR3, as DNA: TGTGCCAGCAGCCGCGGACAGTATAGCACAGATACGCAGTATTTT. Translating it yields CASSRGQYSTDTQYF.

This chain joins TRBV7-6 and TRBJ2-3; 13 bases are a match to TRBD2. V shed 4 bases, J shed 3 bases, and the junction held 4 bases outside the gene matches. Germline V gene lookup returns CDR1 SGHVS and CDR2 FNYEAQ. The CDR3 runs to 16 residues. This chain's CDR3 is CASSSGGLAGTDTQYF. In DNA, the CDR3 is TGTGCCAGCAGCTCAGGGGGACTAGCGGGAACAGATACGCAGTATTTT.

This clonotype was found once. An end of the junction differs from the germline gene, which may be a read error. The J gene is TRBJ2-3, the V gene TRBV3-1; TRBD1 might be the D (6 bases). The CDR3 loop spans 16 amino acids. The germline CDR1 and CDR2 sequences are LGHDT and YNNKEL (reference sequence). As DNA, the CDR3 is TGTGTCAGCAGCTCTTCCTGGGGGCCCGGTACAGATACGCAGTATTTT. Translated, it gives CVSSSSWGPGTDTQYF.

This clonotype was found many times. The J gene is TRBJ1-6, the V gene TRBV5-6; 9 bases agree with TRBD1. This CDR3 has 16 amino acids. V gave up 0 bases and J gave up 10 bases; unmatched junction bases: 8. Looked up from germline, CDR1 is SGHDT and CDR2 is YYEEEE. Here the CDR3 DNA reads TGTGCCAGCAGCTTGGATAAGGGGACAGGGCGCTCACCCCTCCACTTT. It yields the protein CASSLDKGTGRSPLHF.

The rearrangement links TRBV20-1 to TRBJ1-2, with TRBD1 matching over 7 bases. V lost 5 bases and J lost 6; bases outside the gene matches: 6. Germline CDR1 reads DFQATT; CDR2 reads SNEGSKA (reference sequence). The CDR3 extends over 12 amino acids. Here the CDR3 DNA reads TGCAGTGCTTTCGACAGGGCGGATGGCTACACCTTC. Translation gives CSAFDRADGYTF.

Worth noting for this clonotype: Sequence at one end of the junction differs from germline and may be a read error. The CDR3 region has the DNA TGCAGTGCCAGAGATCTCACAGGGACGGTCCACGAGCAGTACTTC. It translates to CSARDLTGTVHEQYF. The chain is built from TRBV20-1 and TRBJ2-7; D might be TRBD1 (6 bases). Germline CDR1 and CDR2: DFQATT and SNEGSKA (reference sequence). This CDR3 is 15 amino acids long.

As to this clonotype: The junction shows a germline mismatch at one end, possibly a read error. The DNA for the CDR3 is TGTGCCAGTAGCTTACCTCCGGGACATGAGGGTGAAAAACTGTTTTTT. It translates to CASSLPPGHEGEKLFF. The V and J genes are TRBV11-1 and TRBJ1-4; TRBD1 is a possible D gene (6 bases). Germline V gene sequence: CDR1 SGHAT, CDR2 FQDESV (reference sequence). The CDR3 length is 16 residues. The entire variable domain, with the rest obtained from reference TRBV11-1 and TRBJ1-4, is as follows: EAEVAQSPRYKITEKSQAVAFWCDPISGHATLYWYRQILGQGPELLVQFQDESVVDDSQLPKDRFSAERLKGVDSTLKIQPAELGDSAMYLCASSLPPGHEGEKLFFGSGTQLSVL.

This clonotype was seen a few times. The rearrangement uses TRBV7-8 and TRBJ1-5; D remains ambiguous. The CDR3 has 13 residues. The V end was cut by 5 bases, the J end by 3 bases, with 8 bases between. Per the germline V gene, CDR1 is SGHVS and CDR2 is FQNEAQ. DNA of the CDR3: TGTGCCAGCAGCCGAACCTACAATCAGCCCCAGCATTTT. Protein product: CASSRTYNQPQHF.

This chain's CDR3 is CASGEQGNYGYTF. The CDR3, as DNA: TGCGCCAGCGGCGAACAGGGGAACTATGGCTACACCTTC. The rearrangement links TRBV5-1 to TRBJ1-2, with TRBD1 matching 7 bases. Germline trimming cut 7 bases from V and 2 bases from J; bases unmatched to any gene: 5. This CDR3 has 13 residues. CDR1 and CDR2 from the germline V gene are SGHRS and YFSETQ.

CDR3 residues: CATSRGLAGGLGDTQYF. CDR3 bases: TGTGCCACCAGCAGGGGACTAGCGGGGGGGCTTGGAGATACGCAGTATTTT. This chain links TRBV15 with TRBJ2-3; 16 bases map to TRBD2. The germline gives CDR1 LNHNV, CDR2 YYDKDF (reference sequence). The V segment lost 3 bases and the J segment 5 bases; nucleotides outside the gene matches: 5. The CDR3 contains 17 residues.

This clonotype was recorded at least ten times. This chain links TRBV6-1 with TRBJ1-2; D possibly corresponds to TRBD1 (5 bases). CDR1 is MNHNS and CDR2 is SASEGT in the germline V gene. V lost 7 bases and J 7 bases, leaving 19 bases between the germline ends. The CDR3 has 14 amino acids. Written as DNA, the CDR3 is TGTGCCAGCATCAAGATCAGGGACGGGGCTGGCTACACCTTC. Translated: CASIKIRDGAGYTF.

This clonotype was observed many times. This chain joins TRBV30 and TRBJ2-7; TRBD1 agrees at 10 bases. Looked up from germline, CDR1 is GTSNPN and CDR2 is SVGIG (reference sequence). This CDR3 comprises 14 residues. Unmatched junction bases numbered 3, after V lost 4 bases and J lost 0 bases. The CDR3 region is CAWTGTGASYEQYF. DNA of the CDR3: TGTGCCTGGACCGGGACAGGGGCCTCCTACGAGCAGTACTTC.

This clonotype was recorded many times. The J gene is TRBJ2-1, the V gene TRBV29-1; 7 bases fit TRBD2. Germline assignment: CDR1 SQVTM and CDR2 ANQGSEA. CDR3 length: 10 amino acids. V lost 7 bases to trimming and J lost 7 bases; unmatched junction nucleotides: 1. CDR3 sequence reads: CSAGGNEQFF. CDR3 nucleotide sequence: TGCAGCGCCGGGGGGAATGAGCAGTTCTTC.